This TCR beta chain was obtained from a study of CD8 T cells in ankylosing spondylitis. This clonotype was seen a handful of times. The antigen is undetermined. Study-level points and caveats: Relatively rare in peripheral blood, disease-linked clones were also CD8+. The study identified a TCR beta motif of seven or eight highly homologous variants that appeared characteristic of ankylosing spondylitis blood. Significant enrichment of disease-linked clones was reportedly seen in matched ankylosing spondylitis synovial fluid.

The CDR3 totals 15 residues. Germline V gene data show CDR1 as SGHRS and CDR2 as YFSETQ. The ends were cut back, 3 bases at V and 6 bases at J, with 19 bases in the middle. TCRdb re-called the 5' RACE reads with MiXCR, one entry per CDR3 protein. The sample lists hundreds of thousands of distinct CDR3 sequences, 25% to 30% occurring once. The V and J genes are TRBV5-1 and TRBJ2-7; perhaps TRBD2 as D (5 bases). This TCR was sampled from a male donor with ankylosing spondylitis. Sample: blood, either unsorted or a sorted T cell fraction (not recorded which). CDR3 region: CASSWLEGPGGEQYF. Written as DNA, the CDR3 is TGCGCCAGCAGCTGGCTAGAAGGGCCAGGAGGCGAGCAGTACTTC. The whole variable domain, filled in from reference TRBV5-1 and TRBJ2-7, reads KAGVTQTPRYLIKTRGQQVTLSCSPISGHRSVSWYQQTPGQGLQFLFEYFSETQRNKGNFPGRFSGRQFSNSRSEMNVSTLELGDSALYLCASSWLEGPGGEQYFGPGTRLTVT.